This record looks at one TCR beta chain sequence and its context. Its target is not known. This sample was taken from a study of chemoradiotherapy in HPV16-positive cancers. Findings and caveats of the study: Candidate HPV-specific clones and E7-related TCR motifs grew in tumor during treatment.

The CDR3 is 15 amino acids. CDR1 is SGHNT, CDR2 YENEEA, per germline. With 0 bases removed from V and 2 bases from J, the gap between germline ends came to 8 bases. Samples were taken several times over chemoradiotherapy. The protocol was immunoSEQ multiplex PCR, while the TCRdb copy is restricted to in-frame clones and leaves out a portion. The sample lists about 6,500 clones; roughly nine tenths were seen once. The sequencing here drew on tumor tissue, taken from a patient who underwent chemoradiotherapy. The TCR sequence derives from a human donor with HPV-associated anogenital cancer. The rearrangement uses TRBV11-3 and TRBJ1-3, with D unresolved. CDR3 sequence: CASSLEASTGNTIYF. Here the CDR3 DNA reads TGTGCCAGCAGCTTAGAGGCGAGCACTGGAAACACCATATATTTT.